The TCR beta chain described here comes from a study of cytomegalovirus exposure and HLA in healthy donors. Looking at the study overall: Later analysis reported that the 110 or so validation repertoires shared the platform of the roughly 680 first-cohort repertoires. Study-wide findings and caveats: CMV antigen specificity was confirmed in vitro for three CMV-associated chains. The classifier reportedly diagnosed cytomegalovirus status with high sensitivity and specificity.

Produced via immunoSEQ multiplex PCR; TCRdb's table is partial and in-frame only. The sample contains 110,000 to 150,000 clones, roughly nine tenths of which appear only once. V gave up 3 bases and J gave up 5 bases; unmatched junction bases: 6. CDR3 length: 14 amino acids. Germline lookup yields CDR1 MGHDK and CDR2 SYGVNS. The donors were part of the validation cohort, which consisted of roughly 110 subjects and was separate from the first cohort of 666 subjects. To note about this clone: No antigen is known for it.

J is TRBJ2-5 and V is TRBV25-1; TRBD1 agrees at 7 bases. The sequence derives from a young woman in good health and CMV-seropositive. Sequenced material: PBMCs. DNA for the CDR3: TGTGCCAGCAGTGAGGAAGGGGGCGGGGAGACCCAGTACTTC. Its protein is CASSEEGGGETQYF.